These 15 T cell receptor beta chains were sequenced from one sample in a study of CXCR3-negative and CXCR3-positive naive CD8 T cells. Each TRB cDNA library was prepared by 5' RACE (with UMI labels). One entry per CDR3 protein, without DNA, is what TCRdb gives after re-calling the 5' RACE reads. The table gives about 43,000 distinct CDR3 sequences; the top ten clones make up roughly 14% of it. Specimen: memory CD8+ T cells from blood. The origin of the receptors is a human donor in good health. Some clones in this sample may be carry-over from other donors' samples.

The gene calls are TRBV5-1 and TRBJ1-2; TCRdb names TRBD1, which stays unverified in the absence of DNA. The CDR3 spans 15 residues. Germline loops: CDR1 SGHRS, CDR2 YFSETQ. This CDR3 reads CASSLFDRGDYGYTF. Based on the CDR3 plus reference TRBV5-1 and TRBJ1-2, the full variable domain is KAGVTQTPRYLIKTRGQQVTLSCSPISGHRSVSWYQQTPGQGLQFLFEYFSETQRNKGNFPGRFSGRQFSNSRSEMNVSTLELGDSALYLCASSLFDRGDYGYTFGSGTRLTVV.

The V call is TRBV4-1, the J call TRBJ2-2. This CDR3 has 14 amino acids. Germline loops: CDR1 MGHRA, CDR2 YSYEKL. CDR3 loop: CASRATSSTGELFF.

The rearrangement joins TRBV12-3 or TRBV12-4 to TRBJ1-3; the D gene TCRdb calls, TRBD1, cannot be checked with no DNA. This CDR3 is built from 12 residues. This CDR3 is CASSPHRSTIYF.

The chain carries TRBV14 and TRBJ2-1; TCRdb designates TRBD2, a call that cannot be tested without DNA. The CDR3 runs 16 residues. The germline gives CDR1 SGHDN, CDR2 FVKESK. The CDR3 spells CASSQQRGLLVGEQFF.

CDR3: CAISESREYRMNTEAFF. This chain connects TRBV10-3 to TRBJ1-1. The length of the CDR3 is 17 residues. Germline V gene lookup returns CDR1 ENHRY and CDR2 SYGVKD.

The chain has TRBV7-9 and TRBJ2-1; the TRBD1 assignment by TCRdb is unverifiable without DNA. This CDR3 region has 15 residues. The germline CDR1 and CDR2 sequences are SEHNR and FQNEAQ (reference sequence). CDR3 in amino acids: CASSSPGQGALEQFF.

V gene TRBV7-9 combines with J gene TRBJ2-7. The CDR3 has 13 residues. Per germline, CDR1 SEHNR and CDR2 FQNEAQ (reference sequence). The CDR3: CASSLALSYEQYF.

This chain links TRBV3-1 with TRBJ2-7; the TCRdb call, TRBD2, lacks DNA for checking. Germline-derived CDR1 and CDR2 are LGHDT and YNNKEL (reference sequence). The CDR3 totals 16 residues. CDR3 sequence: CASSHGPAAGSYEQYF.

CDR3 loop: CASSHTSGGATDTQYF. J is TRBJ2-3 and V is TRBV7-9; TCRdb picks TRBD2, but there is no DNA to check that call. Per the germline V gene, CDR1 is SEHNR and CDR2 is FQNEAQ (reference sequence). The CDR3 totals 16 residues. The full variable domain, with the rest looked up from reference TRBV7-9 and TRBJ2-3, is DTGVSQNPRHKITKRGQNVTFRCDPISEHNRLYWYRQTLGQGPEFLTYFQNEAQLEKSRLLSDRFSAERPKGSFSTLEIQRTEQGDSAMYLCASSHTSGGATDTQYFGPGTRLTVL.

This chain's CDR3 is CATSWTGAYEQYF. V gene TRBV2 combines with J gene TRBJ2-7; TCRdb names TRBD1, which stays unverified in the absence of DNA. Germline CDR1 SNHLY, CDR2 FYNNEI. This CDR3 has 13 amino acids.

The J gene is TRBJ2-1, the V gene TRBV14; the D call from TCRdb, TRBD2, cannot be confirmed without DNA. In germline, CDR1 is SGHDN, CDR2 FVKESK. The CDR3 is 16 amino acids. The CDR3 loop is CASSQGQRGAYNEQFF.

The V gene is TRBV7-6, the J gene TRBJ1-4. The CDR3 sequence is 17 residues long. Germline values: CDR1 SGHVS, CDR2 FNYEAQ. The chain's CDR3 is CASSLALRPTIGEKLFF.

The rearrangement uses TRBV6-4 and TRBJ1-2; absent DNA, TCRdb's TRBD1 call cannot be checked. The length of the CDR3 is 16 residues. CDR1 is MRHNA and CDR2 is SNTAGT in the germline V gene. The CDR3 sequence: CASSSGTGESGYGYTF.

The genes are TRBV27 and TRBJ1-1; TCRdb indicates TRBD1, and absent DNA this call remains unverified. The CDR3 is 13 residues long. Per the germline V gene, CDR1 is MNHEY and CDR2 is SMNVEV (reference sequence). CDR3 loop: CASRMRGNTEAFF.

CDR3 region: CASSLAASGEQYNEQFF. V is TRBV5-1 and J is TRBJ2-1; TCRdb's D call, TRBD2, is unchecked because there is no DNA. Germline V lookup: CDR1 SGHRS, CDR2 YFSETQ. The CDR3 consists of 17 residues. The variable domain in full, with the rest retrieved from reference TRBV5-1 and TRBJ2-1, is KAGVTQTPRYLIKTRGQQVTLSCSPISGHRSVSWYQQTPGQGLQFLFEYFSETQRNKGNFPGRFSGRQFSNSRSEMNVSTLELGDSALYLCASSLAASGEQYNEQFFGPGTRLTVL.